This is a list of T cell receptor beta chains from one sample in a study of response to subunit inactivated influenza vaccine. Using its own MiXCR run on the RT-PCR reads, TCRdb lists one record per CDR3 protein. The table includes under 850,000 distinct CDR3 sequences, approximately 17% detected once. The material was PBMCs from blood, obtained 4 to 6 days after vaccination. The receptors derive from a man aged 50-59 years who received an inactivated influenza vaccine. CDR3s include the opening cysteine and the closing phenylalanine or tryptophan. D genes are given only for firm matches. Not every row has a clone size; where given, it reads once, few, many or a size class.

.,TRBJ2-7,TRBV20-1,.,CSAPTRGSPSYEQYF,TGCAGTGCCCCCACCCGAGGCTCCCCCTCCTACGAGCAGTACTTC
.,TRBJ2-1,TRBV29-1,TRBD2,CSVHPGLAGNEQFF,TGCAGCGTCCACCCGGGACTAGCGGGGAATGAGCAGTTCTTC
many,TRBJ2-1,TRBV5-1,TRBD2,CASSLTRLAVEFF,TGCGCCAGCAGCCTTACTCGACTAGCGGTCGAGTTCTTC
.,TRBJ2-3,TRBV7-2,TRBD2,CASSLASREQDTQYF,TGTGCCAGCAGCTTAGCGTCGCGGGAGCAAGATACGCAGTATTTT
once,TRBJ2-7,TRBV5-5,.,CASSFGQGHAYEQYF,TGTGCCAGCAGCTTCGGGCAGGGGCATGCCTACGAGCAGTACTTC
few,TRBJ1-1,TRBV12-3/TRBV12-4,.,CASKRTAMNTEAFF,TGTGCCAGCAAACGGACAGCCATGAACACTGAAGCTTTCTTT
few,TRBJ2-5,TRBV5-1,TRBD2,CASSDGLAGLKTQYF,TGCGCCAGCAGCGACGGACTAGCGGGACTGAAGACCCAGTACTTC
.,TRBJ1-2,TRBV12-3/TRBV12-4,.,CASSFGRYGYTF,TGTGCCAGCAGTTTTGGCCGATATGGCTACACCTTC
.,TRBJ1-1,TRBV5-6,.,CASKGRGLDGAFF,TGTGCCAGCAAGGGCAGGGGTCTCGATGGAGCTTTCTTT
few,TRBJ2-2,TRBV7-8,.,CASSLPARGADTGELFF,TGTGCCAGCAGCTTACCGGCAAGGGGTGCGGACACCGGGGAGCTGTTTTTT
few,TRBJ2-5,TRBV15,.,CATSRVGILETQYF,TGTGCCACCAGCAGAGTGGGGATCCTAGAGACCCAGTACTTC
many,TRBJ2-7,TRBV9,TRBD1,CASSVVAGGYEQYF,TGTGCCAGCAGCGTAGTGGCAGGGGGCTACGAGCAGTACTTC
few,TRBJ1-5,TRBV20-1,TRBD1,CSARDTGTALSNQPQHF,TGCAGTGCTAGAGATACCGGGACAGCCCTGAGCAATCAGCCCCAGCATTTT
.,TRBJ2-7,TRBV20-1,TRBD2,CSARDFSGSWYEQYF,TGCAGTGCTAGAGATTTTAGCGGGAGTTGGTACGAGCAGTACTTC